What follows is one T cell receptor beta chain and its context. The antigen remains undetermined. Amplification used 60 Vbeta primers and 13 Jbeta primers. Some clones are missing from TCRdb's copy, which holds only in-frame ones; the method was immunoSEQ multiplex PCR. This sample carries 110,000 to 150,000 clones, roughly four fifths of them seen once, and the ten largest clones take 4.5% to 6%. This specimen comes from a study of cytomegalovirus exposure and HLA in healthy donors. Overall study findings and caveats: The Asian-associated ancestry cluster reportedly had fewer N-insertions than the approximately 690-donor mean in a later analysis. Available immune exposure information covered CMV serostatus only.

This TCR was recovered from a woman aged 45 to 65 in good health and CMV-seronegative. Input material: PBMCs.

CDR3 nucleotide sequence: TGTGCCAGCAGCTTACCACCTAGACACGAGCAGTACTTC. Its protein product is CASSLPPRHEQYF. This sequence joins TRBV7-3 and TRBJ2-7; D is unresolved. Deletions cut 2 bases from V and 5 bases from J, with 10 bases between. This CDR3 spans 13 amino acids. The V gene's germline CDR1 is SGHTA and CDR2 FQGTGA.